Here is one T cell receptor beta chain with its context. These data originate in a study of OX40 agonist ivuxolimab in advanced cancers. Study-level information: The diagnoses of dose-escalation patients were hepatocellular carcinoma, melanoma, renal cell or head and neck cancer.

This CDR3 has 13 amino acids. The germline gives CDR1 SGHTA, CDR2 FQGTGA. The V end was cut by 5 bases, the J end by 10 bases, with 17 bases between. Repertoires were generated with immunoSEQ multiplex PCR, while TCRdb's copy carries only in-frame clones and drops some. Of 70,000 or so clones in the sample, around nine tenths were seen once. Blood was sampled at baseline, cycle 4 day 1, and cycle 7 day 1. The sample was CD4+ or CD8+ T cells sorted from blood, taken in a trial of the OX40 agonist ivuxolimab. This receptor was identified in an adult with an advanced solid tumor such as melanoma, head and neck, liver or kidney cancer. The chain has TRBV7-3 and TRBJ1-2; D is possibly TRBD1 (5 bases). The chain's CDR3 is CASSTGPTTNYTF. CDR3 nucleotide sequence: TGTGCCAGCAGCACGGGACCGACGACAAACTACACCTTC.